One sample yielded the 30 T cell receptor beta chains listed below, sequenced in a study of shared clonotypes between healthy human individuals. Naive CD8 cells lacked CD45RO, underwent positive selection for CCR7 and left out terminally differentiated effector memory CD45RA+ cells. This table comes from immunoSEQ multiplex PCR, and its TCRdb copy is limited to in-frame clones, with some not included. The sample records millions of clones, less than 95% being singletons. Material for sequencing was naive CD8+ T cells sorted from blood. The receptor source for this set is a young man in good health.

On this clone itself: The germline gene is not matched at one end of the junction; a read error may be the cause. This rearrangement joins TRBV5-1 to TRBJ2-5; D gene ambiguous. Germline V gene lookup returns CDR1 SGHRS and CDR2 YFSETQ. CDR3 length: 11 residues. The CDR3 DNA reads as TGCGCCAGCCGCTTACAAGAGACCCAGTACTTC. This sequence encodes CASRLQETQYF.

V gene TRBV19 combines with J gene TRBJ2-7, with TRBD1 matching over 10 bases. Per the germline V gene, CDR1 is LNHDA and CDR2 is SQIVND (reference sequence). The CDR3 is 15 residues long. With V trimmed by 3 bases and J by 2 bases, 4 bases remained unmatched. The CDR3 reads CASSIGTGVAYEQYF. The CDR3 DNA sequence: TGTGCCAGTAGTATTGGGACAGGGGTAGCCTACGAGCAGTACTTC.

V gene TRBV18 combines with J gene TRBJ2-1; 7 bases are shared with TRBD2. The germline V gene encodes CDR1 KGHSH and CDR2 LQKENI. The CDR3 has 15 residues. J was trimmed by 7 bases and V by 0 bases; bases with no gene match: 6. The CDR3 reads CASSPPQTSFNEQFF. The CDR3 DNA is TGTGCCAGCTCACCACCCCAGACTAGCTTTAATGAGCAGTTCTTC. Complete variable domain (other parts from reference TRBV18 and TRBJ2-1): NAGVMQNPRHLVRRRGQEARLRCSPMKGHSHVYWYRQLPEEGLKFMVYLQKENIIDESGMPKERFSAEFPKEGPSILRIQQVVRGDSAAYFCASSPPQTSFNEQFFGPGTRLTVL.

This chain uses TRBV15 with TRBJ1-3, with 7 bases aligning to TRBD1. The CDR3 consists of 14 residues. V shed 5 bases and J 9 bases; nucleotides not matched to a gene: 10. The germline V gene has CDR1 LNHNV and CDR2 YYDKDF (reference sequence). The CDR3 protein is CATSPGQSSRTIYF. CDR3 sequence (DNA): TGTGCCACCAGCCCGGGACAGTCCTCACGCACCATATATTTT.

This CDR3 is CASSHSKGRHGPNEQFF. The CDR3 DNA sequence: TGTGCCAGCAGTCACTCCAAGGGGCGGCACGGGCCCAATGAGCAGTTCTTC. V usage is TRBV27 and J usage is TRBJ2-1; D perhaps matches TRBD1 (5 bases). The CDR3 has 17 residues. V was clipped by 5 bases and J by 6 bases, with 23 bases between them. From germline, CDR1 is MNHEY and CDR2 SMNVEV (reference sequence).

The V gene is TRBV7-9, the J gene TRBJ1-2, with 9 bases aligning to TRBD1. J was trimmed by 4 bases and V by 3 bases; bases with no gene match: 6. The germline V gene encodes CDR1 SEHNR and CDR2 FQNEAQ (reference sequence). The CDR3 runs to 15 residues. CDR3 loop: CASSFSTGGAYGYTF. For the CDR3, the DNA is TGTGCCAGCAGCTTTTCTACAGGGGGCGCCTATGGCTACACCTTC.

This rearrangement joins TRBV20-1 to TRBJ2-7; no clear D. The CDR3 runs to 11 residues. The germline gives CDR1 DFQATT, CDR2 SNEGSKA (reference sequence). V was shortened by 2 bases and J by 7 bases, with 9 bases between the two germline ends. The CDR3 DNA reads as TGCAGTGCTAGAAGCCTGGTGGAGCAGTACTTC. Protein product: CSARSLVEQYF.

The chain is built from TRBV9 and TRBJ2-7; D possibly corresponds to TRBD1 (6 bases). V dropped 7 bases and J dropped 3 bases, with 14 bases sitting between them. The CDR3 contains 13 residues. Germline V gene lookup returns CDR1 SGDLS and CDR2 YYNGEE. The CDR3 DNA reads as TGTGCCAGCGGGGCAGGGGTAGGCTACGAGCAGTACTTC. Protein product: CASGAGVGYEQYF. Based on the CDR3 plus reference TRBV9 and TRBJ2-7, the full variable domain is DSGVTQTPKHLITATGQRVTLRCSPRSGDLSVYWYQQSLDQGLQFLIQYYNGEERAKGNILERFSAQQFPDLHSELNLSSLELGDSALYFCASGAGVGYEQYFGPGTRLTVT.

In regard to this clone: This sample includes further DNA sequences coding for the same CDR3. The rearrangement links TRBV13 to TRBJ2-7; D gene uncertain. Germline-derived CDR1 and CDR2 are PRHDT and FYEKMQ (reference sequence). The CDR3 sequence is 12 residues long. Trimming removed 3 bases at V and 2 bases at J, with 5 bases between. This CDR3 is CASSLDPYEQYF. In DNA form, the CDR3 reads TGTGCCAGCAGCTTGGACCCCTACGAGCAGTACTTC.

V is TRBV27 and J is TRBJ2-7; either TRBD1 or TRBD2 may fit D (5 bases each). CDR1 MNHEY and CDR2 SMNVEV come from the germline V gene (reference sequence). This CDR3 contains 15 residues. V gave up 5 bases and J gave up 6 bases, with 20 bases separating them. The CDR3 sequence: CASSEYRSAAGEQYF. DNA of the CDR3: TGTGCCAGCAGTGAGTACAGGTCCGCGGCGGGCGAGCAGTACTTC.

About this clone itself: Distinct nucleotide sequences in the sample also encode this CDR3. The chain carries TRBV4-1 and TRBJ2-1; weak D call: TRBD1 (6 bases). V lost 0 bases and J lost 7, with 10 bases in between. The CDR3 extends over 14 amino acids. Germline assignment: CDR1 MGHRA and CDR2 YSYEKL. The CDR3 DNA sequence: TGCGCCAGCAGCCAAGACAGGGGTGGAAATGAGCAGTTCTTC. Its protein is CASSQDRGGNEQFF.

The V and J genes are TRBV7-2 and TRBJ1-2; D remains ambiguous. The CDR3 runs to 13 residues. The ends were cut back, 8 bases at V and 6 bases at J, with 16 bases in the middle. Germline CDR1 is SGHTA and CDR2 is FQGNSA. The CDR3 is CASRAGEGHGYTF. CDR3 bases: TGTGCCAGCCGGGCCGGGGAAGGTCATGGCTACACCTTC. The full variable domain, with the rest looked up from reference TRBV7-2 and TRBJ1-2, is GAGVSQSPSNKVTEKGKDVELRCDPISGHTALYWYRQSLGQGLEFLIYFQGNSAPDKSGLPSDRFSAERTGGSVSTLTIQRTQQEDSAVYLCASRAGEGHGYTFGSGTRLTVV.

The V call is TRBV2, the J call TRBJ2-1, with a possible D match to TRBD1 (5 bases). Germline values: CDR1 SNHLY, CDR2 FYNNEI. The CDR3 runs to 14 residues. V lost 10 bases and J 3 bases, leaving 16 bases between the germline ends. The CDR3 reads CAIPTLGRYNEQFF. The CDR3 DNA reads TGTGCCATCCCTACCCTGGGGCGCTACAATGAGCAGTTCTTC.

The chain is built from TRBV13 and TRBJ2-2; no definite D call. CDR3 length equals 14 residues. CDR1 is PRHDT, CDR2 FYEKMQ, per germline (reference sequence). V gave up 5 bases and J gave up 3 bases, with 10 bases separating them. This CDR3 is CASSPEDDTGELFF. CDR3 nucleotide sequence: TGTGCCAGCAGCCCCGAGGACGACACCGGGGAGCTGTTTTTT.

The chain has TRBV5-6 and TRBJ1-5, with D hard to call. CDR1 and CDR2 from the germline V gene are SGHDT and YYEEEE. Trimming took off 0 bases at V and 8 bases at J, with 12 bases between the two ends. The CDR3 loop spans 14 amino acids. The CDR3 loop reads CASSLALQPEPQHF. The CDR3 DNA reads as TGTGCCAGCAGCTTGGCCTTGCAGCCTGAGCCCCAGCATTTT.

The chain uses TRBV13 and TRBJ2-4, with a weak D call TRBD2 (5 bases). This CDR3 is 14 amino acids long. Germline CDR1 reads PRHDT; CDR2 reads FYEKMQ (reference sequence). Trimming removed 2 bases at V and 1 base at J, with 6 bases between. The CDR3 here is CASSLRDAKNIQYF. The CDR3 DNA reads TGTGCCAGCAGCTTACGGGATGCCAAAAACATTCAGTACTTC.

CDR3 bases: TGTGCCAGTAGTCCGAGCGGCACGGGCGAGCAGTTCTTC. As protein: CASSPSGTGEQFF. V usage is TRBV19 and J usage is TRBJ2-1, with D perhaps TRBD2 (5 bases). The germline V gene encodes CDR1 LNHDA and CDR2 SQIVND (reference sequence). V lost 5 bases to trimming and J lost 10 bases, with 15 bases between them. The length of the CDR3 is 13 residues.

The rearrangement joins TRBV10-3 to TRBJ2-1; D may be TRBD1 (7 bases). The V and J ends lost 7 bases and 7 bases respectively, with 20 bases between them. From germline, CDR1 is ENHRY and CDR2 SYGVKD. The CDR3 runs to 15 residues. The CDR3 DNA follows: TGTGCCATCACCCCGGTTAGGGCAGGGGGGAATGAGCAGTTCTTC. As protein: CAITPVRAGGNEQFF.

This clone was seen only once. In the same sample, other DNA sequences code for this CDR3. V gene TRBV4-1 combines with J gene TRBJ2-7, with 12 bases fitting TRBD2. The ends lost 4 bases at V and 4 bases at J; junction bases unmatched: 5. Germline CDR1 is MGHRA and CDR2 is YSYEKL. The CDR3 covers 15 residues. The CDR3 sequence: CASSPRTSGTYEQYF. The DNA for the CDR3 is TGCGCCAGCAGCCCCAGGACTAGCGGGACTTACGAGCAGTACTTC.

The V gene is TRBV6-1, the J gene TRBJ2-7; D perhaps matches TRBD2 (5 bases). The CDR3 totals 15 residues. CDR1 MNHNS and CDR2 SASEGT come from the germline V gene. With 0 bases removed from V and 0 bases from J, the gap between germline ends came to 9 bases. CDR3: CASSEAPGSSYEQYF. The CDR3 nucleotides are TGTGCCAGCAGTGAAGCTCCGGGGTCCTCCTACGAGCAGTACTTC.

The chain joins TRBV27 to TRBJ1-2; a possible D gene is TRBD1 (5 bases). V was shortened by 3 bases and J by 6 bases, with 14 bases between the two germline ends. The CDR3 extends over 14 amino acids. Germline V gene data show CDR1 as MNHEY and CDR2 as SMNVEV (reference sequence). CDR3 residues: CASSFRQHSDGYTF. CDR3 coding DNA: TGTGCCAGCAGTTTCCGACAGCATTCGGATGGCTACACCTTC.

The chain combines TRBV2 with TRBJ2-7; 7 nucleotides agree with TRBD1. From germline, CDR1 is SNHLY and CDR2 FYNNEI. CDR3 size: 13 residues. V was clipped by 6 bases and J by 3 bases; unmatched bases: 5. The chain's CDR3 is CASRMTGNYEQYF. DNA for the CDR3: TGTGCCAGCAGGATGACAGGGAACTACGAGCAGTACTTC. The full variable domain, rest sourced from reference TRBV2 and TRBJ2-7, is EPEVTQTPSHQVTQMGQEVILRCVPISNHLYFYWYRQILGQKVEFLVSFYNNEISEKSEIFDDQFSVERPDGSNFTLKIRSTKLEDSAMYFCASRMTGNYEQYFGPGTRLTVT.

On this clone itself: Within the sample, other DNA sequences also encode this same CDR3. This sequence joins TRBV27 and TRBJ1-5, with D uncertain. With 0 bases removed from V and 0 bases from J, the gap between germline ends came to 3 bases. Germline loops: CDR1 MNHEY, CDR2 SMNVEV (reference sequence). The CDR3 is made up of 14 amino acids. The CDR3 coding sequence is TGTGCCAGCAGTTTATCAGCTAGCAATCAGCCCCAGCATTTT. The encoded protein is CASSLSASNQPQHF.

The chain joins TRBV4-1 to TRBJ2-5; 9 bases are shared with TRBD2. The J call may be in error: the DNA end matches TRBJ2-7 better. CDR1 and CDR2 (germline): MGHRA, YSYEKL. This CDR3 contains 16 residues. In DNA, the CDR3 is TGCGCCAGCAGCCCCGTTCAAATTAGCGGGAGATACGAGCAGTACTTC. Protein product: CASSPVQISGRYEQYF.

In the case of this clone: Different DNA sequences within this sample yield the same CDR3. V is TRBV18 and J is TRBJ2-7; D not resolved. With 0 bases removed from V and 0 bases from J, the gap between germline ends came to 9 bases. This CDR3 comprises 15 residues. Germline loops: CDR1 KGHSH, CDR2 LQKENI. CDR3 amino acids: CASSPPGESSYEQYF. The DNA of the CDR3 is TGTGCCAGCTCACCACCGGGTGAAAGCTCCTACGAGCAGTACTTC.

This clone showed up just once. The rearrangement joins TRBV5-1 to TRBJ2-3; 13 nucleotides agree with TRBD2. The CDR3 sequence is 15 residues long. With V trimmed by 4 bases and J by 2 bases, 1 base remained unmatched. Germline CDR1 and CDR2: SGHRS and YFSETQ. The CDR3, as DNA: TGCGCCAGCAGCGGACTAGCGGGAGTCACAGATACGCAGTATTTT. Protein sequence: CASSGLAGVTDTQYF.

The rearrangement joins TRBV5-1 to TRBJ2-1; 10 bases match TRBD1. Trimming cost V 3 bases and J 10 bases; bases outside gene matches: 7. Germline CDR1 and CDR2: SGHRS and YFSETQ. The CDR3 sequence is 14 residues long. For the CDR3, the DNA is TGCGCCAGCAGCTCGGGACAGGGGCCGCCGGAGCAGTTCTTC. Residues: CASSSGQGPPEQFF. Using reference TRBV5-1 and TRBJ2-1 for the parts outside the CDR3, the full variable domain is KAGVTQTPRYLIKTRGQQVTLSCSPISGHRSVSWYQQTPGQGLQFLFEYFSETQRNKGNFPGRFSGRQFSNSRSEMNVSTLELGDSALYLCASSSGQGPPEQFFGPGTRLTVL.

This chain connects TRBV4-3 to TRBJ2-1, with 8 bases matching TRBD2. This CDR3 spans 17 amino acids. The germline V gene encodes CDR1 LGHNA and CDR2 YSLEER. Trimming cost V 0 bases and J 4 bases; bases outside gene matches: 8. CDR3 amino acids: CASSQDHGAGGYNEQFF. The CDR3 DNA reads as TGCGCCAGCAGCCAAGATCACGGGGCGGGAGGATACAATGAGCAGTTCTTC.

This sequence joins TRBV6-5 and TRBJ1-1; 9 bases align to TRBD1. Unmatched junction bases numbered 5, after V lost 0 bases and J lost 6 bases. This CDR3 has 15 amino acids. Looked up from germline, CDR1 is MNHEY and CDR2 is SVGAGI. This chain's CDR3 is CASSYSPQGAAEAFF. The CDR3 DNA reads TGTGCCAGCAGTTACTCCCCACAGGGGGCCGCTGAAGCTTTCTTT.

This chain links TRBV27 with TRBJ2-1; D may be TRBD2 (6 bases). V was trimmed by 4 bases and J by 1 base, leaving 8 bases between them. Germline CDR1 and CDR2: MNHEY and SMNVEV (reference sequence). CDR3 length: 14 residues. This CDR3 reads CASSYAGSYNEQFF. CDR3 sequence (DNA): TGTGCCAGCAGTTACGCGGGGTCCTACAATGAGCAGTTCTTC.